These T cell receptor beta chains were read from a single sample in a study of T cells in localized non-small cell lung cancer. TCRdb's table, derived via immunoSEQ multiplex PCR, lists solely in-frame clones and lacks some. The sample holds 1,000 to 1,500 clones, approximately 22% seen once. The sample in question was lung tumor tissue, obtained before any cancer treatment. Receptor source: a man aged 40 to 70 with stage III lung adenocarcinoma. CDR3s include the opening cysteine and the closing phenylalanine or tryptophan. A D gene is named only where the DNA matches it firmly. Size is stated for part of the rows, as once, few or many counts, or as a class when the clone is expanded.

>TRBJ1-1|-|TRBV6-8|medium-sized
TGTGCCAGCAGTACGGAGGGGAACACTGAAGCTTTCTTT
CASSTEGNTEAFF
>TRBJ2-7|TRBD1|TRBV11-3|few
TGTGCCAGCAGCTCGGGGCGGACAGGGGGCTACGAGCAGTACTTC
CASSSGRTGGYEQYF
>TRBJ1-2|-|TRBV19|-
TGTGCCAGTGACGAAGGGGCAGGGGACTACTATGGCTACACCTTC
CASDEGAGDYYGYTF
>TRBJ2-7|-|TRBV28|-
TGTGCCAGCAGACCACCAGGCAGGGACTACGAGCAGTACTTC
CASRPPGRDYEQYF
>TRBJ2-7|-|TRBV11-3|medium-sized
TGTGCCAGCAGCTCCGGGACCCCGGAGGTTTACGAGCAGTACTTC
CASSSGTPEVYEQYF
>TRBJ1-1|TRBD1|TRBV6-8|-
TGTGCCAGCAGTTACGAGAGTCGCAAGGGGGCGGCTGAAGCTTTCTTT
CASSYESRKGAAEAFF
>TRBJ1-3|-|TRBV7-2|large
TGTGCCAGCAGCTTATACGGATCCTTCACCATATATTTT
CASSLYGSFTIYF
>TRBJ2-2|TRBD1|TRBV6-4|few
TGTGCCAGCAGTGACACCGGGACAGGGGAAACCGGGGAGCTGTTTTTT
CASSDTGTGETGELFF
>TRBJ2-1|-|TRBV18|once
TGTGCCAGCTCATTTTCCCGGGACAATGAGCAGTTCTTC
CASSFSRDNEQFF
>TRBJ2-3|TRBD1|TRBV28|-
TGTGCCAGCAGTACTTTCTTGACAGGGGTAGGAGATACGCAGTATTTT
CASSTFLTGVGDTQYF
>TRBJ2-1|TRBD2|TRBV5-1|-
TGCGCCAGCAGCCTTAGCGGGAGCTACAATGAGCAGTTCTTC
CASSLSGSYNEQFF
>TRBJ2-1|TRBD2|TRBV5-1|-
TGCGCCAGCAGCCCGGGACTATCCGACAATGAGCAGTTCTTC
CASSPGLSDNEQFF
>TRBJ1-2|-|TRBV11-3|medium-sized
TGTGCCAGCAGCTTGTTCACCAGGGCTGGGGGCTACACCTTC
CASSLFTRAGGYTF
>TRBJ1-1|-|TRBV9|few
TGTGCCAGCAGCGTAGTGCCAGGGGAGCTACTGGCTTTCTTT
CASSVVPGELLAFF
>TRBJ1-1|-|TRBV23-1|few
TGCGCCAGCAGCCGAAAGGGACGGATGAACACTGAAGCTTTCTTT
CASSRKGRMNTEAFF
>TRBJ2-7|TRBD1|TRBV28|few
TGTGCCAGCAGAGACAGGGGCTTCCCACAGATTTACGAGCAGTACTTC
CASRDRGFPQIYEQYF
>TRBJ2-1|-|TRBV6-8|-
TGTGCCAGCAGTTACAGGAACACCAATGAGCAGTTCTTC
CASSYRNTNEQFF